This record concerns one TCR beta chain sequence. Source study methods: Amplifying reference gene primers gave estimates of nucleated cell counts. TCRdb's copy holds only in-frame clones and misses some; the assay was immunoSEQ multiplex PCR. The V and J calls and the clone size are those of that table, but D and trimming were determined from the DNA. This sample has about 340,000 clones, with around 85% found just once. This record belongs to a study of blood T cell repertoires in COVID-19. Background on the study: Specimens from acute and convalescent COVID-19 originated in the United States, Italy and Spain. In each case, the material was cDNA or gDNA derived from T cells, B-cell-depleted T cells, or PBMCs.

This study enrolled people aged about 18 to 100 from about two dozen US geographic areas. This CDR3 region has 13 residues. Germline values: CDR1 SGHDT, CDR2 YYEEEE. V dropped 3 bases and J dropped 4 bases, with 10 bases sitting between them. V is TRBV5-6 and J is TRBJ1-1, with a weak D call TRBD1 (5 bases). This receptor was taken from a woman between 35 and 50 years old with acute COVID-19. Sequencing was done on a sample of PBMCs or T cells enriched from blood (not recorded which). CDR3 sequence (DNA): TGTGCCAGCAGCTCCGCCGGGGGCACTGAAGCTTTCTTT. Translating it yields CASSSAGGTEAFF.